The 4 T cell receptor beta chains below all came from one sample that was sequenced in a study of early T cells in non-severe SARS-CoV-2 infection listed by TCRdb under 2021. Libraries were made using 5' RACE. TCRdb shows the sequencer as NextSeq 500. The public reads were reanalyzed by TCRdb: fastp trimming at Q25, MiXCR alignment, in-frame beta chains only. Rows are unified per CDR3 protein, each entry keeping the most common DNA and genes. The sample yields about 45,000 distinct CDR3 sequences; 9% to 15% were counted once. The top ten clones comprise approximately 15% of the sample. Specimen: whole blood. The receptors were gathered from an adult who was a healthcare worker with PCR-confirmed SARS-CoV-2 infection or an uninfected control (not recorded which).

V usage is TRBV9 and J usage is TRBJ2-7, with D perhaps TRBD1 (6 bases). V lost 0 bases and J 4 bases, leaving 17 bases between the germline ends. The germline V gene has CDR1 SGDLS and CDR2 YYNGEE. The length of the CDR3 is 16 residues. The DNA of the CDR3 is TGTGCCAGCAGCGTAGTTAGTATCCCAGGGGTGTACGAGCAGTACTTC. Its translation: CASSVVSIPGVYEQYF.

This clonotype came up many times. The chain recombines TRBV6-5 with TRBJ2-7; possible D gene TRBD1, 6 bases. Trimming shortened V by 6 bases and J by 6 bases, and 15 bases separated the two germline ends. The CDR3 consists of 13 residues. Germline CDR1 MNHEY, CDR2 SVGAGI. CDR3: CASRRIQGSEQYF. Written as DNA, the CDR3 is TGTGCCAGCAGGCGTATACAGGGCTCCGAGCAGTACTTC.

There are many counts of this clonotype. The chain has TRBV7-9 and TRBJ2-5, with TRBD1 matching 10 bases. The CDR3 is 14 amino acids. Germline CDR1 reads SEHNR; CDR2 reads FQNEAQ (reference sequence). The V gene end was trimmed by 5 bases and the J gene end by 6 bases; junction bases not matched to a gene: 6. The CDR3 nucleotides are TGTGCCAGCAGCCCGACAGGGGGCAGAAAGACCCAGTACTTC. Translating it yields CASSPTGGRKTQYF.

This clonotype has at least ten counts. The V and J genes are TRBV7-9 and TRBJ2-1, with 14 bases fitting TRBD2. CDR3 length: 18 residues. The germline CDR1 and CDR2 sequences are SEHNR and FQNEAQ (reference sequence). Trimming took 5 bases from V and 8 from J; bases not matched to a gene: 14. As DNA, the CDR3 is TGTGCCAGCAGCCCTCGGACTAGCGGGAGGCCCGCGTCGGATGAGCAGTTCTTC. Translated: CASSPRTSGRPASDEQFF. The complete variable domain, with remaining parts taken from reference TRBV7-9 and TRBJ2-1, reads DTGVSQNPRHKITKRGQNVTFRCDPISEHNRLYWYRQTLGQGPEFLTYFQNEAQLEKSRLLSDRFSAERPKGSFSTLEIQRTEQGDSAMYLCASSPRTSGRPASDEQFFGPGTRLTVL.